This T cell receptor (beta chain) was observed in a study of cytomegalovirus exposure and HLA in healthy donors. Across the whole study: Inside one of the first data releases sat roughly 80 million unique TCRs taken from HLA-typed donors.

Germline values: CDR1 SGHTA, CDR2 FQGNSA. V lost 4 bases to trimming and J lost 2 bases, with 8 bases between them. The CDR3 consists of 13 residues. This PCR relied on a set of 60 Vbeta primers and 13 Jbeta primers. The table came from immunoSEQ multiplex PCR; TCRdb's copy has only in-frame clones and leaves some out. The sample includes about 110,000 clones, approximately 81% seen only once; the top ten take over 2%. The sequenced material came from PBMCs. The rearrangement links TRBV7-2 to TRBJ2-5, with D tentatively TRBD2 (5 bases). This sequence originates from a woman in her twenties or thirties in good health and CMV-seronegative. Here the CDR3 reads CASSSGGQETQYF. CDR3 in DNA: TGTGCCAGCAGCTCAGGCGGGCAAGAGACCCAGTACTTC.